Detailed here is one T cell receptor beta chain. Its antigen is not known. TCRdb re-called the RT-PCR reads with MiXCR, one entry per CDR3 protein. Of some 500,000 distinct CDR3 sequences listed, around 25% were seen once; the top ten hold 1.5% to 2%. These data belong to a study of response to subunit inactivated influenza vaccine. Overall study results and limits: With each seasonal influenza vaccination, the authors suggested, few new T cells are recruited.

The V end lost 6 bases, the J end lost 3 bases, and 11 bases lay between the germline ends. CDR3 length: 13 residues. CDR1 ENHRY and CDR2 SYGVKD come from the germline V gene. The TCR comes from a man aged 50-59 years who received an inactivated influenza vaccine. Sequences were derived from CD4+ T cells sorted from PBMCs, sampled roughly 5 days after vaccination. The genes are TRBV10-3 and TRBJ2-5; tentatively, D is TRBD1 (6 bases). The DNA for the CDR3 is TGTGCCATCAGCCCCTCAGGGGAAGAGACCCAGTACTTC. This translates into CAISPSGEETQYF.